This TCR beta chain was captured in a study of a mutant IDH1 vaccine in newly diagnosed glioma. Study information: Following radiotherapy alone, or alongside temozolomide cycles, vaccination was started after an interval of 4-6 weeks. Earlier treatment was radiotherapy, temozolomide, or both, with most getting both.

Findings and caveats of the study: There seemed to be no relation between pseudoprogression and changes in top peripheral T cell clonotypes.

On this clone itself: The antigen is undetermined.

TCRdb's copy holds only in-frame clones and misses some; the assay was immunoSEQ multiplex PCR. The sample has 30,000 or so clones, 80% to 85% seen once. Time point specified: week 35, safety follow-up. With topical imiquimod, each dose of the vaccine consisted of 300 ug of mutant IDH1 20-mer peptide. Each donor presented with a new WHO grade 3 or 4 astrocytoma that tested IDH1-mutant and showed ATRX loss. The CDR3 has 14 residues. The V gene end was trimmed by 4 bases and the J gene end by 6 bases; junction bases not matched to a gene: 9. Per germline, CDR1 MNHEY and CDR2 SMNVEV (reference sequence).

This sequence originates from a woman in her late teens or twenties with glioma. This sample comprised PBMCs, obtained from a glioma patient whose treatment included an IDH1 peptide vaccine. The chain carries TRBV27 and TRBJ2-7, with 7 bases fitting TRBD1. This CDR3 is CASSSGTERSEQYF. The CDR3 DNA is TGTGCCAGCAGTTCCGGGACAGAGCGGAGCGAGCAGTACTTC.